Below, one T cell receptor beta chain is given with its context. These data belong to a study of OX40 agonist ivuxolimab in advanced cancers. Assay: immunoSEQ multiplex PCR; the TCRdb copy retains only in-frame clones and omits some. The profile shows more than 70,000 clones, 65% to 85% of them singletons. It was autoimmune disease history or systemic immunosuppression that excluded patients. The CDR3 has 16 amino acids. V was pared by 1 base and J by 7 bases, with 11 bases of the junction left unmatched. From germline, CDR1 is SGHVS and CDR2 FNYEAQ. This sequence was found in an adult with an advanced solid tumor such as melanoma, head and neck, liver or kidney cancer. The sequenced sample was CD4+ or CD8+ T cells sorted from blood, obtained in a trial of the OX40 agonist ivuxolimab. The genes are TRBV7-6 and TRBJ2-7; 9 positions match TRBD1. CDR3 region: CASSLGLQGASKEQYF. The CDR3 DNA is TGTGCCAGCAGCTTAGGTCTACAGGGGGCTTCTAAAGAGCAGTACTTC.